This T cell receptor (beta chain) was found in a study of CD4 T cells in relation to SARS-CoV-2 and coronaviruses. Whole-study findings and limits: Each donor contributed either pre-pandemic or post-infection samples, not both.

Unexposed donor CD4+ T cells date from about 2011-2018, before the COVID-19 pandemic. The cells were cultured for 10 days before CD4+ T cells were isolated. Germline V gives CDR1 ENHRY, CDR2 SYGVKD. Deletions cut 10 bases from V and 3 bases from J, with 28 bases between. The CDR3 length is 17 residues. For this clone: Its target is unknown.

Profiled with immunoSEQ multiplex PCR; TCRdb holds only in-frame clones, not every one. The data show about 23,000 clones, 76% seen once. This sequence joins TRBV10-3 and TRBJ2-7; a weak D match, TRBD2 (6 bases). The TCR was taken from a human donor in good health. The sample consisted of CD4+ T cells from PBMCs, cultured in vitro. The CDR3 DNA is TGTGCCAATAGTCGCTACCGGGACTCCCCCAACGGCTACGAGCAGTACTTC. This translates into CANSRYRDSPNGYEQYF.